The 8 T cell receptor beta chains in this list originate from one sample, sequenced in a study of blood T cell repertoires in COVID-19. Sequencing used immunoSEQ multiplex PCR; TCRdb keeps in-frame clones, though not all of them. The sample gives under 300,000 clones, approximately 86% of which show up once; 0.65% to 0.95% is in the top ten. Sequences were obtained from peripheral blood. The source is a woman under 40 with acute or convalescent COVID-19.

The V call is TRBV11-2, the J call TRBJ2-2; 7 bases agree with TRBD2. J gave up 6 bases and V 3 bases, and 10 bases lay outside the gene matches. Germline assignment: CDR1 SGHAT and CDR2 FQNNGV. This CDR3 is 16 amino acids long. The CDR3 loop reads CASSLRLASSSGELFF. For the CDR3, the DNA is TGTGCCAGCAGCTTGAGACTAGCTAGTTCCTCCGGGGAGCTGTTTTTT.

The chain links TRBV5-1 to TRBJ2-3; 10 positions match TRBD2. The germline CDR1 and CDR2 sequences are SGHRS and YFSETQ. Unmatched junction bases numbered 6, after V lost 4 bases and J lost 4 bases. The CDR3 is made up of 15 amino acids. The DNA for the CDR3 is TGCGCCAGCAGCCCGCCTAGCGGGAGCGCAGATACGCAGTATTTT. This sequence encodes CASSPPSGSADTQYF.

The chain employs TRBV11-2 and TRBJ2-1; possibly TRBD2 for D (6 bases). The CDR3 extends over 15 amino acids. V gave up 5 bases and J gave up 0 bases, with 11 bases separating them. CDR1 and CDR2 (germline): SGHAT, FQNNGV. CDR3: CASSQTSISYNEQFF. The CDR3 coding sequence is TGTGCCAGCAGCCAGACTAGTATCTCCTACAATGAGCAGTTCTTC.

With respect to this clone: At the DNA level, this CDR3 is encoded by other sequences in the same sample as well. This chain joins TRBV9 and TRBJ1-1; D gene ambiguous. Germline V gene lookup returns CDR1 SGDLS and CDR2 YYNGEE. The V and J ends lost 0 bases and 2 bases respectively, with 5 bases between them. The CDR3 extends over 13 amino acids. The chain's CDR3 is CASSVGANTEAFF. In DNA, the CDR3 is TGTGCCAGCAGCGTAGGAGCTAACACTGAAGCTTTCTTT.

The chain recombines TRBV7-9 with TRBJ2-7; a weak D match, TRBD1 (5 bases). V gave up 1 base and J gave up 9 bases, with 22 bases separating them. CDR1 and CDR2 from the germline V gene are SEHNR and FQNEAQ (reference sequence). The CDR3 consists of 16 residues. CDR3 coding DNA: TGTGCCAGCAGCTTAGGGCGTTTTGAGTGGGGCTATGGGCAGTACTTC. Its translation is CASSLGRFEWGYGQYF.

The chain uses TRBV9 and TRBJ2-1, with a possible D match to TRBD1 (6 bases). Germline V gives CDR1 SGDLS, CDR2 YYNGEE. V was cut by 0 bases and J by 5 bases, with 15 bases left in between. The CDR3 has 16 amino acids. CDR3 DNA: TGTGCCAGCAGCGTAGGTTGGGGGACACTTAACAATGAGCAGTTCTTC. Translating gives CASSVGWGTLNNEQFF. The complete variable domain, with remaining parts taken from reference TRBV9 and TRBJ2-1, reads DSGVTQTPKHLITATGQRVTLRCSPRSGDLSVYWYQQSLDQGLQFLIQYYNGEERAKGNILERFSAQQFPDLHSELNLSSLELGDSALYFCASSVGWGTLNNEQFFGPGTRLTVL.

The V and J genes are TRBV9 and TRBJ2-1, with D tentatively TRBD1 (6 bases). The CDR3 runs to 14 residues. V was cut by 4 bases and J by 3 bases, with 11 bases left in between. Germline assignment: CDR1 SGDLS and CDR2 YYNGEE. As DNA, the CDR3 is TGTGCCAGCAGCCTTAAGGACAGCTACAATGAGCAGTTCTTC. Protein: CASSLKDSYNEQFF.

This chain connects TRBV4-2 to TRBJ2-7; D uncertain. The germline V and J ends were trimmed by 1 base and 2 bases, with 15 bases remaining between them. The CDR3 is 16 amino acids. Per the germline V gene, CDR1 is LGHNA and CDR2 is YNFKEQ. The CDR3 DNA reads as TGTGCCAGCAGCCAAGCCCCGTTAGCATCCCCCTACGAGCAGTACTTC. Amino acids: CASSQAPLASPYEQYF.